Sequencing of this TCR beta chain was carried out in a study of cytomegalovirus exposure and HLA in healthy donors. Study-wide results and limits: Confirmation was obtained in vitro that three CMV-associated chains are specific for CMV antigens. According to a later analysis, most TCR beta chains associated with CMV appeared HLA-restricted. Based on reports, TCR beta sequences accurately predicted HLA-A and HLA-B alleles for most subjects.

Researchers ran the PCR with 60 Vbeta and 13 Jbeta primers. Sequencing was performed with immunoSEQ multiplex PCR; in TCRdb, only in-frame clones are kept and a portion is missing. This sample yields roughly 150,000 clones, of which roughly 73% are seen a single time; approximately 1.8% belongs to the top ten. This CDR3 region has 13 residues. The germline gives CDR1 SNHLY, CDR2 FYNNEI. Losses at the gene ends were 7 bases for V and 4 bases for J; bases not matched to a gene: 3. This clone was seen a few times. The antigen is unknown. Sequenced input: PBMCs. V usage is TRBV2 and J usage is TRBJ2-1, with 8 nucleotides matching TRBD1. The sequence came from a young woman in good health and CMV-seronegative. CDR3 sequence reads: CASKTGVYNEQFF. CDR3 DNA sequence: TGTGCCAGCAAGACAGGGGTATACAATGAGCAGTTCTTC.